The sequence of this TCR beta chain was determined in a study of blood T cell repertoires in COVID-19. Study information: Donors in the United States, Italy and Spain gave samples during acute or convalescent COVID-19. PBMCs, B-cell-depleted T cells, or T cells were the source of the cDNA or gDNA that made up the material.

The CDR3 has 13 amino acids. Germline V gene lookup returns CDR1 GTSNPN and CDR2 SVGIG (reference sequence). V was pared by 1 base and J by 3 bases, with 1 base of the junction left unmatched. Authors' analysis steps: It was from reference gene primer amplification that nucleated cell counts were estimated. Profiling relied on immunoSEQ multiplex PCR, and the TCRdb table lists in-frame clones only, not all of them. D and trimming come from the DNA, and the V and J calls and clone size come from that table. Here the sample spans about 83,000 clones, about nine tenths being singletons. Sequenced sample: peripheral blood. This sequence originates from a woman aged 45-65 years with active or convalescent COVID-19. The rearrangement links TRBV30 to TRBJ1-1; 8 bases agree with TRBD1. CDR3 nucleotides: TGTGCCTGGAGTGAGGACAGGGACACTGAAGCTTTCTTT. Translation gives CAWSEDRDTEAFF.